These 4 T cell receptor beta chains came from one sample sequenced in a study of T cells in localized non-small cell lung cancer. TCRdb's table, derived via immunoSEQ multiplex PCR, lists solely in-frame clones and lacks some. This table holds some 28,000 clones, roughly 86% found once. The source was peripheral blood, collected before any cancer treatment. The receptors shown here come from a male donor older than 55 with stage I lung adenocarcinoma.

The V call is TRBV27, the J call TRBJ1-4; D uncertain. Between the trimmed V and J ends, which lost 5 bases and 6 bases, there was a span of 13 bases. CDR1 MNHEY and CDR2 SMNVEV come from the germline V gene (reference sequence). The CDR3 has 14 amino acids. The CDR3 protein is CASSLASGDEKLFF. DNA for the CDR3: TGTGCCAGCAGTCTGGCGAGTGGAGATGAAAAACTGTTTTTT. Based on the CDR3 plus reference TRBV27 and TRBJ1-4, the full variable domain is EAQVTQNPRYLITVTGKKLTVTCSQNMNHEYMSWYRQDPGLGLRQIYYSMNVEVTDKGDVPEGYKVSRKEKRNFPLILESPSPNQTSLYFCASSLASGDEKLFFGSGTQLSVL.

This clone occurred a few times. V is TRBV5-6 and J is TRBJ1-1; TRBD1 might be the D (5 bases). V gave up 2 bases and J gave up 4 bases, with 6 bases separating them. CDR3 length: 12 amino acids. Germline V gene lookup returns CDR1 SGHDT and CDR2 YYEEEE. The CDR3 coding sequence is TGTGCCAGCAGCTTTACAGGCACTGAAGCTTTCTTT. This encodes CASSFTGTEAFF.

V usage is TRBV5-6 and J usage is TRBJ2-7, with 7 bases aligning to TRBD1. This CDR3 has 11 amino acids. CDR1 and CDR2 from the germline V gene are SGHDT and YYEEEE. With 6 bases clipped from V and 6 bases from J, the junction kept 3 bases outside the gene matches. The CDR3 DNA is TGTGCCAGCACCAGACAGGGCGAGCAGTACTTC. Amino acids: CASTRQGEQYF.

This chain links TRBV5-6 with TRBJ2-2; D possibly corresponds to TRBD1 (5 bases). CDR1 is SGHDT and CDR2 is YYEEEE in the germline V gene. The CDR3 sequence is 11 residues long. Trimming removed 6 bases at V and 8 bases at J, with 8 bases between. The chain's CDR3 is CASTRQGELFF. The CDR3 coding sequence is TGTGCCAGCACCCGACAGGGGGAGCTGTTTTTT.